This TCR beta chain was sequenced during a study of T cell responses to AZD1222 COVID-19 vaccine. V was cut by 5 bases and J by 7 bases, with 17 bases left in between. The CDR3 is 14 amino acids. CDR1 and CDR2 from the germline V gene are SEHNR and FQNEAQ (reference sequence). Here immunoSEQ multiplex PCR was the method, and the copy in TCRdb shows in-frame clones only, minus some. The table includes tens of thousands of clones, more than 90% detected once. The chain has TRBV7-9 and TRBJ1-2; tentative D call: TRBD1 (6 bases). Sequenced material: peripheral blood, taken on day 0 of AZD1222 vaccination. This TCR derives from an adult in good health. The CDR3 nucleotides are TGTGCCAGCAGCCCCGCCAGGGGTACAGGTGGCTACACCTTC. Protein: CASSPARGTGGYTF.